The rows below give T cell receptor beta chains drawn from one sample of a study of OX40 agonist ivuxolimab in advanced cancers. The repertoire was sequenced with immunoSEQ multiplex PCR; TCRdb's copy has only in-frame clones and lacks some. The sample consists of 35,000 to 45,000 clones, about 87% of them appearing once. The sequences come from CD4+ or CD8+ T cells sorted from blood, collected in a trial of the OX40 agonist ivuxolimab. All receptors come from an adult with an advanced solid tumor such as melanoma, head and neck, liver or kidney cancer. The CDR3 runs from the conserved cysteine through the conserved F or W. D genes are given only for firm matches. Some rows have no size entry. The others give once, few or many, or a class for an expanded clone.

CDR3 protein	CDR3 DNA	D gene	J gene	V gene	clone size
CASRDSGRTYNEQFF	TGTGCCAGCAGGGATAGCGGGAGAACCTACAATGAGCAGTTCTTC	TRBD2	TRBJ2-1	TRBV28	.
CASSLSSQGIYGYTF	TGTGCCAGCAGCTTATCAAGTCAGGGGATCTATGGCTACACCTTC	.	TRBJ1-2	TRBV7-9	.
CATGRNNSPLHF	TGTGCCACCGGACGGAATAATTCACCCCTCCACTTT	.	TRBJ1-6	TRBV27	.
CASSQGVEAFF	TGTGCCAGCAGTCAAGGGGTTGAAGCTTTCTTT	.	TRBJ1-1	TRBV6-5	.
CASSLQGDPSAGGPREQFF	TGTGCCAGCAGCCTACAAGGGGATCCGTCCGCGGGAGGGCCAAGAGAGCAGTTCTTC	TRBD2	TRBJ2-1	TRBV14	.
CASSPGTTDTEAFF	TGTGCCAGCTCACCCGGGACAACGGACACTGAAGCTTTCTTT	.	TRBJ1-1	TRBV18	once
CASIGWTNSPLHF	TGTGCCAGCATAGGGTGGACGAATTCACCCCTCCACTTT	.	TRBJ1-6	TRBV2	once
CASSSFGLDQYF	TGTGCCAGCAGCTCATTTGGACTAGATCAGTACTTC	TRBD2	TRBJ2-4	TRBV7-2	.
CASSYRQGITEQYF	TGTGCCAGCAGTTATCGACAGGGGATAACCGAGCAGTACTTC	TRBD1	TRBJ2-7	TRBV6-9	.
CASSRGVLGELFF	TGTGCCAGCAGCAGAGGGGTTTTGGGGGAGCTGTTTTTT	.	TRBJ2-2	TRBV7-2	.
CASSPRTSGRGYEQYF	TGTGCCAGCAGCCCCCGGACTAGCGGGAGGGGCTACGAGCAGTACTTC	TRBD2	TRBJ2-7	TRBV11-3	.
CASTSGLAGDEQYF	TGTGCCAGCACCTCGGGACTAGCGGGAGACGAGCAGTACTTC	TRBD2	TRBJ2-7	TRBV2	.